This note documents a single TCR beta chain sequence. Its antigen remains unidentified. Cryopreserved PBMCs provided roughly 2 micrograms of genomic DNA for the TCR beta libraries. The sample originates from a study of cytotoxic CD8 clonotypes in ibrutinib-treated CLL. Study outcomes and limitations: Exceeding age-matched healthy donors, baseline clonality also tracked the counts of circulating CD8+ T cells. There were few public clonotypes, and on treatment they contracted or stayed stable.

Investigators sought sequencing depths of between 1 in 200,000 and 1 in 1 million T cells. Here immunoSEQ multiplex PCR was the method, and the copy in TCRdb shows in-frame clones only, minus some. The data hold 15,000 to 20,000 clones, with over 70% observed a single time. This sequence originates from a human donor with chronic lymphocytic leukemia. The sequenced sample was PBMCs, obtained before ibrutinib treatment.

The CDR3 bases are TGCGCCAGCAGCTTATGGGCCTACGAGCAGTACTTC. It codes for CASSLWAYEQYF. This chain links TRBV5-1 with TRBJ2-7, with D unclear. This CDR3 has 12 residues. V lost 2 bases, J lost 2 bases, and 5 bases lay in between. Germline assignment: CDR1 SGHRS and CDR2 YFSETQ.